These 5 T cell receptor beta chains were all obtained from the same sample, sequenced in a study of cytomegalovirus exposure and HLA in healthy donors. Here immunoSEQ multiplex PCR was the method, and the copy in TCRdb shows in-frame clones only, minus some. The sample has some 45,000 clones, 90% to 95% seen once; the top ten hold around 8%. Specimen: PBMCs. These receptors all come from a woman younger than 35 in good health and CMV-seropositive.

CDR3: CAWSVRGSSQETQYF. The CDR3 DNA is TGTGCCTGGAGTGTACGAGGGAGTTCACAAGAGACCCAGTACTTC. J is TRBJ2-5 and V is TRBV30, with D maybe TRBD2 (5 bases). This CDR3 comprises 15 residues. CDR1 and CDR2 from the germline V gene are GTSNPN and SVGIG (reference sequence). The ends were cut back, 0 bases at V and 2 bases at J, with 13 bases in the middle.

This chain connects TRBV28 to TRBJ1-3; no clear D gene. CDR1 MDHEN and CDR2 SYDVKM come from the germline V gene. V dropped 8 bases and J dropped 0 bases, with 11 bases sitting between them. The CDR3 runs 14 residues. The CDR3 here is CASGIGVSGNTIYF. The CDR3 DNA reads TGTGCCAGCGGTATCGGGGTCTCTGGAAACACCATATATTTT.

CDR3 nucleotides: TGTGCCAGCAGCGTGAGCGGGAGGGCCTCCACAGATACGCAGTATTTT. It yields the protein CASSVSGRASTDTQYF. V is TRBV9 and J is TRBJ2-3; 10 bases are shared with TRBD2. The length of the CDR3 is 16 residues. Germline V gene lookup returns CDR1 SGDLS and CDR2 YYNGEE. J gave up 2 bases and V 2 bases, and 5 bases lay outside the gene matches.

V usage is TRBV27 and J usage is TRBJ2-1; 8 bases map to TRBD2. The CDR3 runs to 15 residues. Per germline, CDR1 MNHEY and CDR2 SMNVEV (reference sequence). The ends lost 8 bases at V and 4 bases at J; junction bases unmatched: 10. The CDR3 nucleotides read TGTGCCAGCTGGCGGGCAGCGGGAGAGTACAATGAGCAGTTCTTC. It translates to CASWRAAGEYNEQFF.

This sequence joins TRBV9 and TRBJ2-3; 10 bases map to TRBD2. In germline, CDR1 is SGDLS, CDR2 YYNGEE. This CDR3 has 17 residues. The trim removed 0 bases at V and 1 base at J, leaving 5 bases unmatched. The CDR3 DNA is TGTGCCAGCAGCGTAGCCCTAGCGGGAGACGGCACAGATACGCAGTATTTT. It encodes CASSVALAGDGTDTQYF.